Detailed here is one T cell receptor beta chain. No antigen is known for it. This table comes from immunoSEQ multiplex PCR, and its TCRdb copy is limited to in-frame clones, with some not included. The repertoire holds tens of thousands of clones, with roughly nine tenths as singletons. The CDR3 loop spans 15 amino acids. V was pared by 0 bases and J by 2 bases, with 11 bases between. Germline V CDR1 and CDR2: LGHNA, YNFKEQ. This sample was included in a study of T cells in localized non-small cell lung cancer. Whole-study results and caveats: There was an association of higher blood T cell density with longer overall survival. Uninvolved neighboring lung showed the greatest T cell clonality, exceeding tumor.

Material: peripheral blood, obtained before any cancer treatment. The chain links TRBV4-2 to TRBJ2-7, with a tentative D call TRBD1 (5 bases). This sequence was found in a woman aged 35-75 years with stage I lung adenocarcinoma. CDR3 bases: TGTGCCAGCAGCCAAGAGGTGTTGACAGCCTACGAGCAGTACTTC. It is translated as CASSQEVLTAYEQYF.